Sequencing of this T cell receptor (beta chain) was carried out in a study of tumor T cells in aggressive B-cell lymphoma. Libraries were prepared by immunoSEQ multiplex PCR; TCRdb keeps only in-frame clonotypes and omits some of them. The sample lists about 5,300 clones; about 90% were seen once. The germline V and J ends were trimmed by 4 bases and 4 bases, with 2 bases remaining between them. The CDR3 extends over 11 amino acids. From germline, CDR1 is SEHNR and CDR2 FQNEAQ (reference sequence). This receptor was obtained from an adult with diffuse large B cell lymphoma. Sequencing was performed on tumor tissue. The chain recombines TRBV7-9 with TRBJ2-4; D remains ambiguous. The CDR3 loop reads CASSSKNIQYF. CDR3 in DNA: TGTGCCAGCAGCTCAAAAAACATTCAGTACTTC.